This is a list of T cell receptor beta chains from one sample in a study of blood T cell repertoires in COVID-19. Clones were read by immunoSEQ multiplex PCR, and TCRdb kept only the in-frame ones, dropping some. The sample consists of about 220,000 clones, 65% to 85% of them appearing once. Sequencing used PBMCs or T cells enriched from blood (not recorded which). The receptors shown here come from a woman aged 60-75 years who had recovered from COVID-19. The CDR3 runs from the conserved cysteine through the conserved F or W. Each record gives: J gene, clone size, CDR3 length, V gene, D gene, CDR3 DNA, CDR3 protein. The D gene is left open where the match is weak. Size is stated for part of the rows, as once, few or many counts, or as a class when the clone is expanded.

>TRBJ1-3|.|16|TRBV13|.
TGTGCCAGCAGCCTCGGCAGGGCCCTCGTTGGAAACACCATATATTTT
CASSLGRALVGNTIYF
>TRBJ2-7|once|15|TRBV11-1|.
TGTGCCAGCAGCTTAGCTCCGGACAGCTCCTACGAGCAGTACTTC
CASSLAPDSSYEQYF
>TRBJ2-3|.|16|TRBV6-1|TRBD2
TGTGCCAGCAGTGAAAAAATAGCGGGTATCACAGATACGCAGTATTTT
CASSEKIAGITDTQYF
>TRBJ1-1|.|14|TRBV19|TRBD1
TGTGCCAGTAGTACAGGGGGCGGAGGCACTGAAGCTTTCTTT
CASSTGGGGTEAFF
>TRBJ2-3|once|15|TRBV19|.
TGTGCCAGTACCCCCGGGACATACAGCACAGATACGCAGTATTTT
CASTPGTYSTDTQYF
>TRBJ2-3|.|14|TRBV3-1/TRBV3-2|.
TGTGCCAGCAGCCCCCGCGGGGACACAGATACGCAGTATTTT
CASSPRGDTDTQYF
>TRBJ1-2|.|13|TRBV29-1|TRBD1
TGCAGCGTTGAAGAACGAGGGGGCATTGGCTACACCTTC
CSVEERGGIGYTF
>TRBJ2-5|.|15|TRBV25-1|TRBD2
TGTGCCAGCAGTGAGTCCAGCGGGGCTCAAGAGACCCAGTACTTC
CASSESSGAQETQYF
>TRBJ1-3|.|13|TRBV12-3/TRBV12-4|.
TGTGCCAGCAGTAGCTTCTCTGGAAACACCATATATTTT
CASSSFSGNTIYF
>TRBJ1-3|few|13|TRBV6-5|.
TGTGCCAGCAGTTTCAGGGCTGGAAACACCATATATTTT
CASSFRAGNTIYF
>TRBJ2-1|.|17|TRBV11-2|TRBD2
TGTGCCAGCAGCTTTCATCTCGGGGGGAGCTCCTACAATGAGCAGTTCTTC
CASSFHLGGSSYNEQFF
>TRBJ2-1|few|15|TRBV13|TRBD2
TGTGCCAGCAGCCCCCCGGGAGGGACCTACAATGAGCAGTTCTTC
CASSPPGGTYNEQFF
>TRBJ2-1|.|15|TRBV7-7|TRBD2
TGTGCCAGCAGCTTAGACGGGAGGGGGAACAATGAGCAGTTCTTC
CASSLDGRGNNEQFF
>TRBJ2-3|.|19|TRBV7-9|TRBD2
TGTGCCAGCAGCTCTCGTAGCGGGAGTTTAAGGGGGCGGGGAGATACGCAGTATTTT
CASSSRSGSLRGRGDTQYF
>TRBJ2-2|.|13|TRBV6-6|.
TGTGCCAGCAGGATGGAGGGAAGCGGGGAGCTGTTTTTT
CASRMEGSGELFF
>TRBJ2-7|.|13|TRBV29-1|.
TGCAGCGTTTTTCTCCCAGGGGTGCACGGGCAGTACTTC
CSVFLPGVHGQYF
>TRBJ2-1|.|11|TRBV2|.
TGTGCCAGCAGTCAGGGAAATGAGCAGTTCTTC
CASSQGNEQFF
>TRBJ1-2|.|11|TRBV20-1|.
TGCAGTGCTAGATATCAGTCTGGCTACACCTTC
CSARYQSGYTF
>TRBJ2-2|.|15|TRBV2|TRBD1
TGTGCCAGCAGTGGATTTCGGACAGGGGGCGGGGAGCTGTTTTTT
CASSGFRTGGGELFF
>TRBJ2-2|.|13|TRBV12-3/TRBV12-4|.
TGTGCCAGCAGCCTGACACGCACCGGGGAGCTGTTTTTT
CASSLTRTGELFF
>TRBJ2-7|.|13|TRBV2|.
TGTGCCAGCAGTCGACTTGGTCAAGGCGAGCAGTACTTC
CASSRLGQGEQYF
>TRBJ1-2|.|17|TRBV4-2|TRBD1
TGTGCCAGCAGCCAAGATGGCGACAGGGGTATTGTTCGTGGCTACACCTTC
CASSQDGDRGIVRGYTF
>TRBJ2-7|.|13|TRBV4-1|.
TGCGCCAGCAGCCAAGGGACTTACTACGAGCAGTACTTC
CASSQGTYYEQYF
>TRBJ1-2|.|15|TRBV7-8|TRBD1
TGTGCCAGCAGCTTAGGGAGGACAGGGGGCTATGGCTACACCTTC
CASSLGRTGGYGYTF
>TRBJ2-5|.|16|TRBV18|TRBD2
TGTGCCAGCTCACCACCTCTAGCGGGAACCGCGGAGACCCAGTACTTC
CASSPPLAGTAETQYF
>TRBJ2-7|.|15|TRBV19|.
TGTGCCAGTAGTATAGTTCGGCAGGCCAACTACGAGCAGTACTTC
CASSIVRQANYEQYF
>TRBJ1-2|.|15|TRBV25-1|.
TGTGCCAGCAGTGAATCCGGGACTAATATTTATGGCTACACCTTC
CASSESGTNIYGYTF
>TRBJ1-2|.|13|TRBV11-2|.
TGTGCCAGCAGCTCGGCCAGAGCGTATGGCTACACCTTC
CASSSARAYGYTF
>TRBJ2-3|.|17|TRBV20-1|TRBD2
TGCAGTGCTAGTCCCCTCGGACTAGCGGGAGGTAAAGATACGCAGTATTTT
CSASPLGLAGGKDTQYF
>TRBJ2-3|.|14|TRBV11-2|TRBD1
TGTGCCAGCAGCTACCACACAGGGGGGGATACGCAGTATTTT
CASSYHTGGDTQYF
>TRBJ2-7|.|14|TRBV18|.
TGTGCCAGCTCACCTTACGACAGGACCTACGAGCAGTACTTC
CASSPYDRTYEQYF